These 14 T cell receptor beta chains came from one sample sequenced in a study of T-cell reconstitution after alpha-beta-depleted transplantation in children. During its preparation, the TCRbeta library received unique molecular identifiers. One entry per CDR3 protein, called by TCRdb with MiXCR from the PCR reads. Of roughly 790,000 distinct CDR3 sequences listed, under 20% are singletons. This material consisted of PBMCs, mostly from graft donor cells, taken 360 days after TCRalphabeta/CD19-depleted stem cell transplant. The receptors shown here come from a male patient aged 10 to 17 who had a stem cell transplant for acute lymphoblastic leukemia, so the T cells may come from the graft donor.

This clonotype has a handful of counts. V is TRBV9 and J is TRBJ2-1; D unresolved. Trimming cost V 0 bases and J 7 bases, with 17 bases left between them. The CDR3 is 16 amino acids. Germline V CDR1 and CDR2: SGDLS, YYNGEE. CDR3 region: CASSVGDSRPENEQFF. CDR3 in DNA: TGTGCCAGCAGCGTAGGGGATTCCCGACCAGAGAATGAGCAGTTCTTC.

This clonotype was detected only a few times. DNA of the CDR3: TGTGCCAGCAGCTTAGACTATCGCAGCAACTCCTACGAGCAGTACTTC. Amino acids: CASSLDYRSNSYEQYF. The chain is built from TRBV7-6 and TRBJ2-7; D not certain. The CDR3 contains 16 residues. The V end was cut by 1 base, the J end by 0 bases, with 13 bases between. Germline values: CDR1 SGHVS, CDR2 FNYEAQ.

This clonotype was seen only a few times. V and J are TRBV7-6 and TRBJ1-4, with TRBD1 matching 8 bases. Germline V gene sequence: CDR1 SGHVS, CDR2 FNYEAQ. J was trimmed by 3 bases and V by 5 bases; bases with no gene match: 11. This CDR3 region has 17 residues. The CDR3 spells CASSLNPRQGPNEKLFF. In nucleotides, the CDR3 is TGTGCCAGCAGCCTTAACCCCAGACAGGGGCCTAATGAAAAACTGTTTTTT. The complete variable domain, with remaining parts taken from reference TRBV7-6 and TRBJ1-4, reads GAGVSQSPRYKVTKRGQDVALRCDPISGHVSLYWYRQALGQGPEFLTYFNYEAQQDKSGLPNDRFSAERPEGSISTLTIQRTEQRDSAMYRCASSLNPRQGPNEKLFFGSGTQLSVL.

The chain has TRBV5-6 and TRBJ2-4; no clear D. With 1 base removed from V and 6 bases from J, the gap between germline ends came to 11 bases. CDR1 is SGHDT and CDR2 is YYEEEE in the germline V gene. The CDR3 runs 14 residues. The DNA for the CDR3 is TGTGCCAGCAGCTTGAGGCAATACTCAAACATTCAGTACTTC. It codes for CASSLRQYSNIQYF.

Ten or more counts support this clonotype. The chain carries TRBV27 and TRBJ1-1, with D possibly being TRBD1 (5 bases). V shed 4 bases and J shed 0 bases, with 9 bases lying between them. The CDR3 sequence is 14 residues long. Germline values: CDR1 MNHEY, CDR2 SMNVEV (reference sequence). The CDR3 nucleotides are TGTGCCAGCAGTTGGGGACGGATGAACACTGAAGCTTTCTTT. It codes for CASSWGRMNTEAFF.

This clonotype was seen more than once but under ten times. The CDR3 coding sequence is TGCGCCAGCAGCTTCGGGGAGGGGGCCTACGAGCAGTACTTC. Amino acids: CASSFGEGAYEQYF. The chain has TRBV10-2 and TRBJ2-7, with a weak D call TRBD2 (7 bases). The CDR3 covers 14 residues. Between the trimmed V and J ends, which lost 6 bases and 2 bases, there was a span of 14 bases. In germline, CDR1 is WSHSY, CDR2 SAAADI.

The sample holds many counts of this clonotype. This rearrangement joins TRBV4-1 to TRBJ2-1; D is perhaps TRBD1 or TRBD2 (6 bases each). V was trimmed by 6 bases and J by 7 bases, leaving 13 bases between them. The CDR3 has 13 amino acids. Germline lookup yields CDR1 MGHRA and CDR2 YSYEKL. CDR3 amino acids: CASRSTGRNEQFF. The CDR3 nucleotides are TGCGCCAGCAGATCAACAGGGAGGAATGAGCAGTTCTTC.

This chain links TRBV5-1 with TRBJ2-1, with D hard to call. Trimming stripped 1 base from V and 10 bases from J, with 12 bases between. CDR3 length: 13 amino acids. Germline-derived CDR1 and CDR2 are SGHRS and YFSETQ. Written as DNA, the CDR3 is TGCGCCAGCAGCTTGAAGGACCTCCTAGAGCAGTTCTTC. Its protein product is CASSLKDLLEQFF.

The genes are TRBV4-1 and TRBJ2-1, with 14 bases that match TRBD2. CDR1 is MGHRA, CDR2 YSYEKL, per germline. This CDR3 is 17 amino acids long. The junction had 8 bases not matched to a gene; V was cut back by 3 bases and J by 7 bases. The CDR3 DNA follows: TGCGCCAGCAGCCACTTTCCCGGGACTAGCGGGAGTAATGAGCAGTTCTTC. Residues: CASSHFPGTSGSNEQFF.

V gene TRBV14 combines with J gene TRBJ1-6; TRBD1 might be the D (6 bases). V dropped 2 bases and J dropped 0 bases, with 11 bases sitting between them. CDR3 length: 17 residues. Germline CDR1 SGHDN, CDR2 FVKESK. This CDR3 reads CASSQRRGSSYNSPLHF. DNA of the CDR3: TGTGCCAGCAGCCAACGGAGGGGGAGCTCCTATAATTCACCCCTCCACTTT.

This chain joins TRBV27 and TRBJ2-4; 7 nucleotides match TRBD1. V lost 7 bases and J lost 2; bases outside the gene matches: 14. The CDR3 extends over 17 amino acids. Germline V gene lookup returns CDR1 MNHEY and CDR2 SMNVEV (reference sequence). The CDR3 nucleotides are TGTGCCAGCATTCTCAAACAGGGGACCCGGACCAAAAACATTCAGTACTTC. Amino acid sequence: CASILKQGTRTKNIQYF.

This clonotype was seen many times. This chain joins TRBV29-1 and TRBJ2-5; weak D call: TRBD2 (6 bases). This CDR3 has 12 residues. The V end was cut by 7 bases, the J end by 5 bases, with 14 bases between. Per germline, CDR1 SQVTM and CDR2 ANQGSEA. CDR3 coding DNA: TGCAGCGCCGGAGGGCCGCGGGAGACCCAGTACTTC. Residues: CSAGGPRETQYF.

This clonotype was seen a few times. This rearrangement joins TRBV5-1 to TRBJ2-3; D gene ambiguous. The CDR3 is 17 amino acids. Trimming took 1 base from V and 1 from J, leaving 16 bases between them. From germline, CDR1 is SGHRS and CDR2 YFSETQ. CDR3 loop: CASSLPPRGPGTDTQYF. CDR3 DNA sequence: TGCGCCAGCAGCTTGCCCCCGAGAGGACCTGGCACAGATACGCAGTATTTT.

The table lists this clonotype with a few counts. The chain has TRBV7-9 and TRBJ2-1; D is undetermined. This CDR3 comprises 13 residues. Trimming cost V 2 bases and J 9 bases, with 11 bases left between them. Per the germline V gene, CDR1 is SEHNR and CDR2 is FQNEAQ (reference sequence). The CDR3 bases are TGTGCCAGCAGCTTACTCCCCCCCGCTGAGCAGTTCTTC. Its protein is CASSLLPPAEQFF.